The 11 T cell receptor beta chains below all came from one sample that was sequenced in a study of response to subunit inactivated influenza vaccine. TCRdb processed the RT-PCR reads anew with MiXCR; each CDR3 protein has one entry. The table lists hundreds of thousands of distinct CDR3 sequences, about 15% of them singletons. The specimen was PBMCs from blood, collected around 14 days before vaccination. The source of these receptors is a man aged 50 to 60 who received an inactivated influenza vaccine.

Ten or more counts support this clonotype. The chain employs TRBV5-1 and TRBJ2-2; D unclear. V lost 8 bases, J lost 7 bases, and 21 bases lay in between. Germline-derived CDR1 and CDR2 are SGHRS and YFSETQ. The CDR3 is 15 residues long. The CDR3 sequence is CARTSQQSTNGELFF. CDR3 bases: TGCGCCAGGACTTCGCAACAGAGCACAAACGGGGAGCTGTTTTTT.

This clonotype turned up a few times. The genes are TRBV12-3 or TRBV12-4 and TRBJ2-5, with 11 bases matching TRBD2. This CDR3 spans 15 amino acids. V trimming: 8 bases; J trimming: 5 bases; junction bases outside the gene matches: 10. The CDR3 spells CASLSGLAASETQYF. For the CDR3, the DNA is TGTGCCAGCTTATCGGGACTAGCGGCTTCGGAGACCCAGTACTTC.

The V call is TRBV7-9, the J call TRBJ2-7, with TRBD1 as a possible D gene (7 bases). The CDR3 is 14 residues long. V lost 5 bases and J 3 bases, leaving 14 bases between the germline ends. Germline V gene sequence: CDR1 SEHNR, CDR2 FQNEAQ (reference sequence). This CDR3 is CASSPGGLLYEQYF. CDR3 coding DNA: TGTGCCAGCAGCCCAGGGGGGCTACTCTACGAGCAGTACTTC.

The J gene is TRBJ2-3, the V gene TRBV7-2; D gene unclear. Germline assignment: CDR1 SGHTA and CDR2 FQGNSA. V lost 1 base, J lost 0 bases, and 11 bases lay in between. This CDR3 has 16 amino acids. The CDR3 is CASSLGFGGSTDTQYF. CDR3 nucleotide sequence: TGTGCCAGCAGCTTAGGGTTCGGTGGGAGCACAGATACGCAGTATTTT. The full variable domain, rest sourced from reference TRBV7-2 and TRBJ2-3, is GAGVSQSPSNKVTEKGKDVELRCDPISGHTALYWYRQSLGQGLEFLIYFQGNSAPDKSGLPSDRFSAERTGGSVSTLTIQRTQQEDSAVYLCASSLGFGGSTDTQYFGPGTRLTVL.

The chain combines TRBV4-3 with TRBJ2-7; D remains ambiguous. Germline values: CDR1 LGHNA, CDR2 YSLEER. V lost 3 bases, J lost 4 bases, and 13 bases lay in between. The CDR3 is made up of 14 amino acids. CDR3 amino acids: CASSHVDGSYEQYF. The CDR3 region has the DNA TGCGCCAGCAGCCACGTCGACGGGTCTTACGAGCAGTACTTC.

This clonotype was recorded a few times. V is TRBV20-1 and J is TRBJ1-4; no firm D call. The ends were cut back, 0 bases at V and 4 bases at J, with 12 bases in the middle. Germline V gene sequence: CDR1 DFQATT, CDR2 SNEGSKA (reference sequence). The CDR3 covers 15 residues. The CDR3 region has the DNA TGCAGTGCTAGAGATTTGGGTTCCAGTAATGAAAAACTGTTTTTT. It codes for CSARDLGSSNEKLFF.

The rearrangement uses TRBV4-2 and TRBJ2-5; the match to TRBD2 covers 8 bases. The ends lost 3 bases at V and 2 bases at J; junction bases unmatched: 5. CDR1 is LGHNA, CDR2 YNFKEQ, per germline. This CDR3 comprises 15 residues. CDR3 in DNA: TGTGCCAGCAGCCATCCGACGGGGGGGCAAGAGACCCAGTACTTC. Amino acid sequence: CASSHPTGGQETQYF.

The chain carries TRBV28 and TRBJ1-2, with 10 bases lining up with TRBD1. The CDR3 extends over 16 amino acids. Looked up from germline, CDR1 is MDHEN and CDR2 is SYDVKM. Trimming at V came to 1 base and at J to 8 bases, leaving 10 bases not matched to a gene. Written as DNA, the CDR3 is TGTGCCAGCAGTTTATTCGATACCGGGACAGGGGAGGGCTACACCTTC. Its translation is CASSLFDTGTGEGYTF.

The chain links TRBV5-6 to TRBJ2-5; TRBD2 aligns across 11 bases. Per the germline V gene, CDR1 is SGHDT and CDR2 is YYEEEE. V shed 4 bases, J shed 0 bases, and the junction held 5 bases outside the gene matches. The CDR3 runs to 16 residues. CDR3 DNA sequence: TGTGCCAGCAGCCCCCTGGGACTAGCGGACCAAGAGACCCAGTACTTC. Translated: CASSPLGLADQETQYF.

This clonotype was seen only a few times. The V and J genes are TRBV6-2 or TRBV6-3 and TRBJ1-2; tentatively, D is TRBD1 (5 bases). The CDR3 is 15 amino acids. CDR1 and CDR2 (germline): MNHEY, SVGEGT. Deletions cut 6 bases from V and 4 bases from J, with 18 bases between. The CDR3, as DNA: TGTGCCAGCAGCAAGCAGGGTTCTTCGCGCTATGGCTACACCTTC. This sequence encodes CASSKQGSSRYGYTF.

Many counts were recorded for this clonotype. The chain has TRBV7-9 and TRBJ2-1; D not certain. The CDR3 is 12 residues long. The germline V gene has CDR1 SEHNR and CDR2 FQNEAQ (reference sequence). Trimming took 5 bases from V and 4 from J, leaving 6 bases between them. The DNA for the CDR3 is TGTGCCAGCAGCCCGACTTACAATGAGCAGTTCTTC. This translates into CASSPTYNEQFF. The full variable domain, with the rest looked up from reference TRBV7-9 and TRBJ2-1, is DTGVSQNPRHKITKRGQNVTFRCDPISEHNRLYWYRQTLGQGPEFLTYFQNEAQLEKSRLLSDRFSAERPKGSFSTLEIQRTEQGDSAMYLCASSPTYNEQFFGPGTRLTVL.